What follows are 20 T cell receptor beta chains derived from one specimen sequenced in a study of CD8 T cells in ankylosing spondylitis. The study's findings and limits: The study identified a TCR beta motif of under ten highly homologous variants that appeared characteristic of ankylosing spondylitis blood.

A single record per CDR3 protein comes from TCRdb applying MiXCR to the 5' RACE reads. The table shows some 840,000 distinct CDR3 sequences, with 12% occurring only once. Which antigens these TCRs recognize remains unknown. The sequenced sample consisted of blood, either unsorted or a sorted T cell fraction (not recorded which). These receptors were obtained from a male donor with ankylosing spondylitis.

This clonotype was counted a few times. This chain uses TRBV20-1 with TRBJ2-1, with D perhaps TRBD2 (6 bases). The length of the CDR3 is 15 residues. The V gene's germline CDR1 is DFQATT and CDR2 SNEGSKA (reference sequence). Trimming shortened V by 0 bases and J by 1 base, and 10 bases separated the two germline ends. CDR3 sequence (DNA): TGCAGTGCTAGAGATATGCGGGGTTCCTACAATGAGCAGTTCTTC. Residues: CSARDMRGSYNEQFF.

Many counts were recorded for this clonotype. The genes are TRBV7-9 and TRBJ1-2; perhaps TRBD1 as D (6 bases). Trimming took 6 bases from V and 7 from J, leaving 21 bases between them. Germline V lookup: CDR1 SEHNR, CDR2 FQNEAQ (reference sequence). CDR3 length equals 15 residues. CDR3 nucleotide sequence: TGTGCCAGCAGGAGCCTGGTGACAGCCAGGGGTGGCTACACCTTC. Its protein is CASRSLVTARGGYTF. The full variable domain, its missing parts supplied by reference TRBV7-9 and TRBJ1-2, is DTGVSQNPRHKITKRGQNVTFRCDPISEHNRLYWYRQTLGQGPEFLTYFQNEAQLEKSRLLSDRFSAERPKGSFSTLEIQRTEQGDSAMYLCASRSLVTARGGYTFGSGTRLTVV.

This rearrangement joins TRBV15 to TRBJ2-7; D may correspond to TRBD1 or TRBD2 (5 bases each). Germline values: CDR1 LNHNV, CDR2 YYDKDF (reference sequence). V lost 2 bases to trimming and J lost 0 bases, with 11 bases between them. This CDR3 is 15 amino acids long. The chain's CDR3 is CATSRRDGISYEQYF. The CDR3 DNA sequence: TGTGCCACCAGCAGAAGGGACGGAATCTCCTACGAGCAGTACTTC.

This clonotype occurred many times. The V gene is TRBV10-1, the J gene TRBJ2-1; D call uncertain. The CDR3 has 14 residues. V was cut by 3 bases and J by 4 bases, with 10 bases left in between. Germline CDR1 and CDR2: WNHNN and SYGVQD (reference sequence). CDR3 DNA sequence: TGCGCCAGCAGTGAATACAGAGTTTACAATGAGCAGTTCTTC. It translates to CASSEYRVYNEQFF.

This clonotype came up a few times. The CDR3 region has the DNA TGTGCCAGCAGTTACGAGGGGCGTGAGACCCAGTACTTC. Translation gives CASSYEGRETQYF. This chain joins TRBV6-2 or TRBV6-3 and TRBJ2-5; D is tentatively TRBD1 or TRBD2 (5 bases each). The germline V gene encodes CDR1 MNHEY and CDR2 SVGEGT. The V gene lost 2 bases and the J gene lost 5 bases, with 9 bases spanning the gap. The CDR3 is 13 amino acids.

This clonotype was detected only a few times. V usage is TRBV9 and J usage is TRBJ2-3; 7 positions match TRBD2. Germline CDR1 and CDR2: SGDLS and YYNGEE. V lost 0 bases, J lost 4 bases, and 8 bases stayed unmatched. This CDR3 contains 16 residues. This CDR3 reads CASSVVSGGFADTQYF. The CDR3 bases are TGTGCCAGCAGCGTAGTATCCGGGGGGTTTGCAGATACGCAGTATTTT.

The chain employs TRBV5-6 and TRBJ2-3; 9 bases fit TRBD1. CDR1 SGHDT and CDR2 YYEEEE come from the germline V gene. The CDR3 consists of 15 residues. Trimming cost V 1 base and J 3 bases; bases outside gene matches: 3. The CDR3 spells CASSLFGTGTDTQYF. The CDR3 region has the DNA TGTGCCAGCAGCTTGTTCGGGACAGGGACAGATACGCAGTATTTT.

This clonotype has at least ten counts. The V call is TRBV20-1, the J call TRBJ1-2; 10 nucleotides line up with TRBD1. V dropped 5 bases and J dropped 1; count of bases not matched to a gene: 7. Germline lookup yields CDR1 DFQATT and CDR2 SNEGSKA (reference sequence). This CDR3 spans 15 amino acids. CDR3 DNA: TGCAGTGCTCGGACAGGGGGATCGTTTAACTATGGCTACACCTTC. Translating it yields CSARTGGSFNYGYTF.

This clonotype was counted only a few times. This rearrangement joins TRBV5-1 to TRBJ1-6; tentatively, D is TRBD1 (6 bases). Germline V gene sequence: CDR1 SGHRS, CDR2 YFSETQ. The CDR3 totals 15 residues. The V end was cut by 3 bases, the J end by 6 bases, with 13 bases between. CDR3 protein: CASSWTGGPNSPLHF. CDR3 sequence (DNA): TGCGCCAGCAGCTGGACTGGGGGCCCTAATTCACCCCTCCACTTT. Looking up the rest from reference TRBV5-1 and TRBJ1-6 gives the full variable domain: KAGVTQTPRYLIKTRGQQVTLSCSPISGHRSVSWYQQTPGQGLQFLFEYFSETQRNKGNFPGRFSGRQFSNSRSEMNVSTLELGDSALYLCASSWTGGPNSPLHFGNGTRLTVT.

This clonotype was counted between two and nine times. V and J are TRBV20-1 and TRBJ1-1, with D uncertain. The germline V gene encodes CDR1 DFQATT and CDR2 SNEGSKA (reference sequence). The CDR3 runs 14 residues. V was pared by 6 bases and J by 3 bases, with 17 bases between. The CDR3: CSAPPRLGDTEAFF. The CDR3 DNA reads as TGCAGTGCCCCTCCCCGGCTGGGAGACACTGAAGCTTTCTTT.

V is TRBV24-1 and J is TRBJ2-3; 7 positions match TRBD2. This CDR3 contains 13 residues. Trimming cost V 10 bases and J 5 bases; bases outside gene matches: 8. Germline V CDR1 and CDR2: KGHDR, SFDVKD. The CDR3 protein is CATGEGLRDTQYF. The DNA of the CDR3 is TGTGCCACGGGGGAGGGCCTGAGAGATACGCAGTATTTT.

This clonotype was counted a few times. J is TRBJ2-7 and V is TRBV6-2 or TRBV6-3; no clear D. Germline V lookup: CDR1 MNHEY, CDR2 SVGEGT. The CDR3 contains 12 residues. Deletions cut 5 bases from V and 0 bases from J, with 5 bases between. CDR3 loop: CASSETSYEQYF. CDR3 nucleotides: TGTGCCAGCAGTGAGACCTCCTACGAGCAGTACTTC.

This clonotype was detected a few times. The chain carries TRBV7-6 and TRBJ2-5; D uncertain. Trimming took off 0 bases at V and 5 bases at J, with 7 bases between the two ends. The germline gives CDR1 SGHVS, CDR2 FNYEAQ. The length of the CDR3 is 13 residues. CDR3 sequence: CASSLARWETQYF. The DNA for the CDR3 is TGTGCCAGCAGCTTAGCTCGGTGGGAGACCCAGTACTTC.

The sample holds a few counts of this clonotype. The rearrangement links TRBV10-1 to TRBJ2-7, with TRBD1 matching over 8 bases. This CDR3 has 13 amino acids. Germline CDR1 is WNHNN and CDR2 is SYGVQD (reference sequence). The trim removed 5 bases at V and 3 bases at J, leaving 3 bases unmatched. CDR3 sequence: CASSPGQVYEQYF. CDR3 bases: TGCGCCAGCAGTCCGGGACAGGTCTACGAGCAGTACTTC.

A few counts support this clonotype. The gene calls are TRBV6-1 and TRBJ1-2, with no clear D. V was cut by 2 bases and J by 4 bases, with 8 bases left in between. The CDR3 has 13 residues. Germline V CDR1 and CDR2: MNHNS, SASEGT. CDR3 loop: CASSESILYGYTF. DNA for the CDR3: TGTGCCAGCAGTGAATCCATCCTCTATGGCTACACCTTC.

This clonotype was recorded a few times. The rearrangement uses TRBV6-1 and TRBJ1-5; TRBD1 aligns across 8 bases. The CDR3 has 15 residues. The V gene end was trimmed by 5 bases and the J gene end by 2 bases; junction bases not matched to a gene: 5. CDR1 and CDR2 (germline): MNHNS, SASEGT. This chain's CDR3 is CASSPLGQGNQPQHF. For the CDR3, the DNA is TGTGCCAGCAGTCCCCTGGGACAGGGCAATCAGCCCCAGCATTTT.

This clonotype occurred many times. This CDR3 is CASSPGGNYGYTF. CDR3 DNA sequence: TGTGCCAGCAGCCCCGGGGGTAACTATGGCTACACCTTC. The rearrangement links TRBV18 to TRBJ1-2; possible D gene TRBD1, 5 bases. The germline V gene has CDR1 KGHSH and CDR2 LQKENI. Trimming removed 8 bases from V and 1 base from J, with 11 bases in between. This CDR3 contains 13 residues.

This clonotype was recorded a few times. V gene TRBV5-5 combines with J gene TRBJ1-2; TRBD1 aligns across 8 bases. The CDR3 is made up of 16 amino acids. Germline assignment: CDR1 SGHKS and CDR2 YYEKEE (reference sequence). The V segment lost 3 bases and the J segment 8 bases; nucleotides outside the gene matches: 15. As DNA, the CDR3 is TGTGCCAGCAGCTCCCCCTTAAGTTCCAGGGGGCCCGGCTACACCTTC. It translates to CASSSPLSSRGPGYTF. Together with reference TRBV5-5 and TRBJ1-2, the CDR3 gives the full variable domain: DAGVTQSPTHLIKTRGQQVTLRCSPISGHKSVSWYQQVLGQGPQFIFQYYEKEERGRGNFPDRFSARQFPNYSSELNVNALLLGDSALYLCASSSPLSSRGPGYTFGSGTRLTVV.

This clonotype has a handful of counts. The V gene is TRBV5-1, the J gene TRBJ1-5; perhaps TRBD1 as D (5 bases). V dropped 0 bases and J dropped 3 bases, with 13 bases sitting between them. Germline-derived CDR1 and CDR2 are SGHRS and YFSETQ. The CDR3 is made up of 16 amino acids. For the CDR3, the DNA is TGCGCCAGCAGCTTGGGGGCCAGGGAGGCCAATCAGCCCCAGCATTTT. It codes for CASSLGAREANQPQHF.

The gene calls are TRBV10-3 and TRBJ2-1; 10 nucleotides align to TRBD2. This CDR3 is built from 14 residues. CDR1 is ENHRY, CDR2 SYGVKD, per germline. The V and J ends lost 8 bases and 2 bases, in that order; junction bases with no gene match: 3. The CDR3 coding sequence is TGTGCCATCTCCCTAGCGGGAGCCTACAATGAGCAGTTCTTC. This translates into CAISLAGAYNEQFF.